The 23 T cell receptor beta chains given below trace back to one sample, sequenced in a study of control samples from healthy donors and cancer patients. Here immunoSEQ multiplex PCR was the method, and the copy in TCRdb shows in-frame clones only, minus some. The table includes 95,000 to 130,000 clones, roughly 91% detected once. The sequenced material came from blood. The receptor source for this set is a woman between 70 and 85 years old in good health.

This chain joins TRBV11-2 and TRBJ1-2; D is undetermined. Germline V gene data show CDR1 as SGHAT and CDR2 as FQNNGV. There are 15 residues in the CDR3. Trimming shortened V by 5 bases and J by 5 bases, and 18 bases separated the two germline ends. The CDR3 sequence is CASSQDAGYGYGYTF. The DNA for the CDR3 is TGTGCCAGCAGCCAGGATGCCGGGTATGGGTATGGCTACACCTTC.

As to this clone: This same CDR3 is encoded by further DNA sequences in the sample. This sequence joins TRBV6-5 and TRBJ2-2, with D uncertain. This CDR3 is built from 13 residues. V shed 3 bases and J shed 3 bases, with 5 bases lying between them. Germline V gives CDR1 MNHEY, CDR2 SVGAGI. The CDR3 DNA reads as TGTGCCAGCAGTTATGGTGACACCGGGGAGCTGTTTTTT. Amino acids: CASSYGDTGELFF.

The rearrangement links TRBV19 to TRBJ2-1; 7 bases align to TRBD1. V trimming: 7 bases; J trimming: 12 bases; junction bases outside the gene matches: 12. The CDR3 extends over 13 amino acids. CDR1 is LNHDA and CDR2 is SQIVND in the germline V gene (reference sequence). Here the CDR3 reads CASKTGAAAGQFF. The CDR3 bases are TGTGCCAGTAAAACAGGGGCAGCAGCTGGGCAGTTCTTC.

This clone has just one count. This sequence joins TRBV12-3 or TRBV12-4 and TRBJ1-4, with 7 bases lining up with TRBD1. V lost 4 bases, J lost 7 bases, and 3 bases stayed unmatched. The CDR3 consists of 13 residues. The CDR3 loop is CASSYDRVEKLFF. For the CDR3, the DNA is TGTGCCAGCAGTTACGACAGGGTTGAAAAACTGTTTTTT.

The V and J genes are TRBV18 and TRBJ1-1; tentatively, D is TRBD1 (6 bases). The CDR3 runs 14 residues. CDR1 is KGHSH and CDR2 is LQKENI in the germline V gene. The V gene lost 2 bases and the J gene lost 5 bases, with 12 bases spanning the gap. The CDR3 here is CASSPAPRGTEAFF. In DNA, the CDR3 is TGTGCCAGCTCACCAGCTCCAAGGGGGACTGAAGCTTTCTTT. Filled out from reference TRBV18 and TRBJ1-1, the complete variable domain reads NAGVMQNPRHLVRRRGQEARLRCSPMKGHSHVYWYRQLPEEGLKFMVYLQKENIIDESGMPKERFSAEFPKEGPSILRIQQVVRGDSAAYFCASSPAPRGTEAFFGQGTRLTVV.

V is TRBV5-1 and J is TRBJ2-3; weak D call: TRBD1 (5 bases). There are 16 residues in the CDR3. Germline assignment: CDR1 SGHRS and CDR2 YFSETQ. V dropped 0 bases and J dropped 1 base, with 12 bases sitting between them. As DNA, the CDR3 is TGCGCCAGCAGCTTGGAGGGGCGCTCGGGCACAGATACGCAGTATTTT. Amino acid sequence: CASSLEGRSGTDTQYF.

V and J are TRBV5-1 and TRBJ1-1; D remains unclear. The V end was cut by 4 bases, the J end by 7 bases, with 14 bases between. The germline gives CDR1 SGHRS, CDR2 YFSETQ. The CDR3 runs to 13 residues. The CDR3 DNA follows: TGCGCCAGCAGCCCCGGGCTCCCCAGTGAAGCTTTCTTT. This codes for CASSPGLPSEAFF.

This clone was detected once. V and J are TRBV11-3 and TRBJ2-3; D ambiguous. CDR1 is SGHNT, CDR2 YENEEA, per germline. The CDR3 sequence is 14 residues long. Trimming took off 0 bases at V and 3 bases at J, with 7 bases between the two ends. CDR3 nucleotide sequence: TGTGCCAGCAGCTTAGATGGTGGGACAGATACGCAGTATTTT. Translation gives CASSLDGGTDTQYF.

This clone was detected only a few times. This rearrangement joins TRBV7-8 to TRBJ1-4, with 9 nucleotides matching TRBD1. The CDR3 covers 15 residues. Germline V gene lookup returns CDR1 SGHVS and CDR2 FQNEAQ. The J segment lost 7 bases and the V segment lost 3 bases, leaving 6 bases of the junction unmatched. The CDR3, as DNA: TGTGCCAGCAGCTTGGTGACAGGGGGTGGTGAAAAACTGTTTTTT. Translated, it gives CASSLVTGGGEKLFF.

The V call is TRBV6-4, the J call TRBJ1-1; 10 bases are a match to TRBD1. The CDR3 totals 13 residues. CDR1 and CDR2 (germline): MRHNA, SNTAGT. The trim removed 4 bases at V and 6 bases at J, leaving 2 bases unmatched. CDR3 loop: CASSVDRGSEAFF. CDR3 DNA: TGTGCCAGCAGTGTGGACAGGGGGTCTGAAGCTTTCTTT.

This chain connects TRBV4-2 to TRBJ2-5; TRBD1 might be the D (5 bases). Per the germline V gene, CDR1 is LGHNA and CDR2 is YNFKEQ. The CDR3 contains 15 residues. With 0 bases removed from V and 1 base from J, the gap between germline ends came to 9 bases. The DNA for the CDR3 is TGTGCCAGCAGCCAAGACAAGGGGCCCCAAGAGACCCAGTACTTC. Translation gives CASSQDKGPQETQYF.

The chain uses TRBV25-1 and TRBJ2-5; 10 bases align to TRBD1. Unmatched junction bases numbered 8, after V lost 2 bases and J lost 5 bases. Germline CDR1 reads MGHDK; CDR2 reads SYGVNS. This CDR3 has 16 residues. CDR3 protein: CASSEGEGQGRETQYF. CDR3 in DNA: TGTGCCAGCAGTGAAGGCGAGGGACAGGGGAGGGAGACCCAGTACTTC.

The chain carries TRBV5-4 and TRBJ2-3, with D possibly matching TRBD2 (7 bases). Between the trimmed V and J ends, which lost 9 bases and 4 bases, there was a span of 18 bases. Germline lookup yields CDR1 SGHNT and CDR2 YYREEE (reference sequence). The CDR3 is made up of 14 amino acids. The CDR3 region is CATRLRGGADTQYF. CDR3 nucleotides: TGTGCCACCAGGTTGAGGGGGGGCGCAGATACGCAGTATTTT.

This chain links TRBV16 with TRBJ1-1; 7 positions match TRBD1. Germline lookup yields CDR1 KGHSY and CDR2 FQNENV. Losses at the gene ends were 0 bases for V and 2 bases for J; bases not matched to a gene: 3. The CDR3 length is 15 residues. CDR3 sequence reads: CASSQSGTVNTEAFF. CDR3 DNA: TGTGCCAGCAGCCAATCCGGGACAGTAAACACTGAAGCTTTCTTT.

The V and J genes are TRBV27 and TRBJ2-2; D is ambiguous. Germline V lookup: CDR1 MNHEY, CDR2 SMNVEV (reference sequence). V lost 7 bases and J 6 bases, leaving 6 bases between the germline ends. This CDR3 contains 11 residues. The CDR3 nucleotides are TGTGCCAGCACCTACTCCGGGGAGCTGTTTTTT. This sequence encodes CASTYSGELFF.

The CDR3 reads CASSSIAGGQETQYF. The CDR3 DNA follows: TGTGCCAGCAGTTCCATAGCGGGGGGCCAAGAGACCCAGTACTTC. This rearrangement joins TRBV27 to TRBJ2-5, with 10 bases aligning to TRBD2. Germline CDR1 reads MNHEY; CDR2 reads SMNVEV (reference sequence). This CDR3 is built from 15 residues. V trimming: 4 bases; J trimming: 1 base; junction bases outside the gene matches: 3.

The genes are TRBV7-6 and TRBJ1-1; D unresolved. Between the trimmed V and J ends, which lost 2 bases and 0 bases, there was a span of 7 bases. Germline V gene data show CDR1 as SGHVS and CDR2 as FNYEAQ. The CDR3 consists of 14 residues. The CDR3 is CASSLLSLNTEAFF. The CDR3 DNA reads as TGTGCCAGCAGCTTACTTTCCCTGAACACTGAAGCTTTCTTT.

The gene calls are TRBV6-5 and TRBJ2-5, with D perhaps assigned TRBD1 or TRBD2 (5 bases each). The length of the CDR3 is 13 residues. Germline CDR1 and CDR2: MNHEY and SVGAGI. V lost 6 bases to trimming and J lost 3 bases, with 11 bases between them. CDR3 loop: CASSREGEETQYF. The CDR3 DNA reads TGTGCCAGCAGCCGGGAAGGGGAAGAGACCCAGTACTTC.

This rearrangement joins TRBV4-2 to TRBJ2-7; no clear D. Germline V gives CDR1 LGHNA, CDR2 YNFKEQ. Trimming took 1 base from V and 1 from J, leaving 5 bases between them. CDR3 size: 13 residues. CDR3 sequence (DNA): TGTGCCAGCAGCCAAGGGGTATCCTACGAGCAGTACTTC. Protein: CASSQGVSYEQYF.

This rearrangement joins TRBV3-1 (or the pseudogene TRBV3-2) to TRBJ2-5; 12 bases agree with TRBD1. The CDR3 spans 16 residues. The germline CDR1 and CDR2 sequences are LGHDT and YNNKEL (reference sequence). With V trimmed by 2 bases and J by 4 bases, 5 bases remained unmatched. The CDR3 here is CASSQSPGQGAETQYF. DNA for the CDR3: TGTGCCAGCAGCCAAAGCCCGGGACAGGGGGCAGAGACCCAGTACTTC.

The CDR3 loop reads CASSIDRTGRWMATNEKLFF. As DNA, the CDR3 is TGTGCCAGTAGTATAGATCGGACAGGGAGGTGGATGGCAACTAATGAAAAACTGTTTTTT. This chain joins TRBV19 and TRBJ1-4, with 8 bases fitting TRBD1. CDR1 is LNHDA, CDR2 SQIVND, per germline (reference sequence). The CDR3 length is 20 residues. With 0 bases clipped from V and 0 bases from J, the junction kept 12 bases outside the gene matches.

A word on this clone: Other DNA sequences in the same sample also yield this CDR3. J is TRBJ2-5 and V is TRBV19; 7 positions agree with TRBD2. Trimming at V came to 0 bases and at J to 2 bases, leaving 6 bases not matched to a gene. CDR3 size: 16 residues. Germline CDR1 is LNHDA and CDR2 is SQIVND (reference sequence). The DNA for the CDR3 is TGTGCCAGTAGTATAGATGGAGCGGGGCTACAAGAGACCCAGTACTTC. It translates to CASSIDGAGLQETQYF.

V and J are TRBV29-1 and TRBJ2-1, with D possibly being TRBD1 (5 bases). Trimming took 1 base from V and 7 from J, leaving 11 bases between them. This CDR3 is built from 13 residues. In germline, CDR1 is SQVTM, CDR2 ANQGSEA. The DNA for the CDR3 is TGCAGCGTTGAAGCTGTGGGGCTTAATGAGCAGTTCTTC. Translation: CSVEAVGLNEQFF.